This T cell receptor beta chain originates from a study of OX40 agonist ivuxolimab in advanced cancers. On the study more broadly: An agonistic human IgG2 monoclonal antibody against OX40 (CD134) was given.

Points on this clone: Antigen: not known.

Overall study results and limits: Relative to CD4+ cells, CD8+ T cells on average had more expanded clones.

Using immunoSEQ multiplex PCR, the repertoire was profiled, and TCRdb retains in-frame clones only, with some absent. The data show 60,000 to 75,000 clones, about 83% seen once. The TCR sequence derives from an adult with an advanced solid tumor such as melanoma, head and neck, liver or kidney cancer. The sequencing used CD4+ or CD8+ T cells sorted from blood, collected in a trial of the OX40 agonist ivuxolimab.

The DNA of the CDR3 is TGTGCCAGCAGCCCCCGGGGCTCCTATAATTCACCCCTCCACTTT. This gives the protein CASSPRGSYNSPLHF. This chain uses TRBV5-6 with TRBJ1-6; the D is unclear. The V and J ends lost 4 bases and 0 bases respectively, with 8 bases between them. Germline CDR1 and CDR2: SGHDT and YYEEEE. This CDR3 spans 15 amino acids.